The 19 T cell receptor beta chains below come from one sample, sequenced in a study of cytomegalovirus exposure and HLA in healthy donors. Libraries were prepared by immunoSEQ multiplex PCR; TCRdb keeps only in-frame clonotypes and omits some of them. The sample has under 200,000 clones, roughly nine tenths seen once. The sequencing input was PBMCs. These receptor sequences come from a woman younger than 35 in good health and CMV-seropositive.

The V gene is TRBV27, the J gene TRBJ1-2, with TRBD1 identical over 7 bases. Germline trimming cut 11 bases from V and 5 bases from J; bases unmatched to any gene: 17. Germline loops: CDR1 MNHEY, CDR2 SMNVEV (reference sequence). This CDR3 has 15 amino acids. CDR3 amino acids: CASSRDSLLRYGYTF. The CDR3 DNA reads as TGTGCCTCCTCGAGGGACAGCTTGCTTCGATATGGCTACACCTTC.

This clone was counted at least ten times. The chain uses TRBV25-1 and TRBJ1-4, with a weak D call TRBD1 (6 bases). Germline values: CDR1 MGHDK, CDR2 SYGVNS. V lost 8 bases, J lost 7 bases, and 17 bases lay in between. The CDR3 totals 14 residues. CDR3 protein: CASSNQGLGEKLFF. The CDR3 coding sequence is TGTGCCAGCTCAAATCAGGGGTTGGGTGAAAAACTGTTTTTT. Together with reference TRBV25-1 and TRBJ1-4, the CDR3 gives the full variable domain: EADIYQTPRYLVIGTGKKITLECSQTMGHDKMYWYQQDPGMELHLIHYSYGVNSTEKGDLSSESTVSRIRTEHFPLTLESARPSHTSQYLCASSNQGLGEKLFFGSGTQLSVL.

This clone was seen just once. The rearrangement links TRBV4-1 to TRBJ1-6, with D unresolved. This CDR3 is built from 15 residues. Germline CDR1 and CDR2: MGHRA and YSYEKL. V lost 1 base and J 2 bases, leaving 6 bases between the germline ends. DNA of the CDR3: TGCGCCAGCAGCCAAGGGGCAGCCTATAATTCACCCCTCCACTTT. Amino acid sequence: CASSQGAAYNSPLHF.

The chain combines TRBV7-9 with TRBJ2-7; 8 bases fit TRBD2. The ends lost 3 bases at V and 2 bases at J; junction bases unmatched: 0. The CDR3 length is 13 residues. Per germline, CDR1 SEHNR and CDR2 FQNEAQ (reference sequence). CDR3: CASSLGLAYEQYF. The CDR3 DNA is TGTGCCAGCAGCTTGGGACTAGCCTACGAGCAGTACTTC. Together with reference TRBV7-9 and TRBJ2-7, the CDR3 gives the full variable domain: DTGVSQNPRHKITKRGQNVTFRCDPISEHNRLYWYRQTLGQGPEFLTYFQNEAQLEKSRLLSDRFSAERPKGSFSTLEIQRTEQGDSAMYLCASSLGLAYEQYFGPGTRLTVT.

The DNA for the CDR3 is TGTGCCAGCAGTTTTCGTCTAAGTTACACCGGGGAGCTGTTTTTT. As protein: CASSFRLSYTGELFF. V is TRBV28 and J is TRBJ2-2; D is unclear. The V end lost 3 bases, the J end lost 3 bases, and 11 bases lay between the germline ends. The CDR3 runs to 15 residues. From germline, CDR1 is MDHEN and CDR2 SYDVKM.

The DNA for the CDR3 is TGCAGCGTTGCCGTCCCGGAGGAGGGCCAGTACTTC. The encoded protein is CSVAVPEEGQYF. The chain joins TRBV29-1 to TRBJ2-5; D possibly corresponds to TRBD2 (6 bases). Trimming removed 4 bases at V and 10 bases at J, with 16 bases between. Germline V lookup: CDR1 SQVTM, CDR2 ANQGSEA. This CDR3 contains 12 residues.

The gene calls are TRBV2 and TRBJ2-2, with D possibly being TRBD2 (6 bases). V lost 10 bases to trimming and J lost 0 bases, with 12 bases between them. Germline-derived CDR1 and CDR2 are SNHLY and FYNNEI. There are 14 residues in the CDR3. The CDR3 is CATGERSNTGELFF. The CDR3 DNA sequence: TGTGCCACGGGGGAGCGGTCGAACACCGGGGAGCTGTTTTTT. Combining the CDR3 with reference TRBV2 and TRBJ2-2 gives the whole variable domain EPEVTQTPSHQVTQMGQEVILRCVPISNHLYFYWYRQILGQKVEFLVSFYNNEISEKSEIFDDQFSVERPDGSNFTLKIRSTKLEDSAMYFCATGERSNTGELFFGEGSRLTVL.

The chain recombines TRBV5-6 with TRBJ2-1; possible D gene TRBD2, 5 bases. The CDR3 is made up of 11 amino acids. Germline V gene data show CDR1 as SGHDT and CDR2 as YYEEEE. Trimming pared 2 bases from V and 15 bases from J, leaving 12 bases between. The CDR3 loop is CASSFRDRVFF. Here the CDR3 DNA reads TGTGCCAGCAGCTTTCGGGATAGGGTGTTCTTC.

V usage is TRBV4-1 and J usage is TRBJ2-1; 14 bases line up with TRBD2. Germline CDR1 MGHRA, CDR2 YSYEKL. The junction had 3 bases not matched to a gene; V was cut back by 4 bases and J by 4 bases. The CDR3 has 16 amino acids. CDR3 loop: CASSLGLAGGYNEQFF. The CDR3 coding sequence is TGCGCCAGCAGCCTAGGACTAGCGGGGGGTTACAATGAGCAGTTCTTC.

J is TRBJ2-2 and V is TRBV4-2; tentatively, D is TRBD1 (6 bases). Trimming stripped 0 bases from V and 3 bases from J, with 11 bases between. This CDR3 region has 16 residues. Germline lookup yields CDR1 LGHNA and CDR2 YNFKEQ. As DNA, the CDR3 is TGTGCCAGCAGCCAAGATGGCACAGGGTACACCGGGGAGCTGTTTTTT. Translated, it gives CASSQDGTGYTGELFF.

This clone appeared a few times. The chain links TRBV7-2 to TRBJ2-3, with 7 bases identical to TRBD1. Trimming at V came to 1 base and at J to 7 bases, leaving 8 bases not matched to a gene. This CDR3 spans 15 amino acids. Per the germline V gene, CDR1 is SGHTA and CDR2 is FQGNSA. This CDR3 reads CASSLGAEGGHTQYF. The CDR3 nucleotides read TGTGCCAGCAGCTTAGGGGCGGAAGGGGGCCATACGCAGTATTTT.

The chain links TRBV27 to TRBJ2-4, with 9 bases lining up with TRBD2. V gave up 4 bases and J gave up 0 bases; unmatched junction bases: 4. This CDR3 is 16 amino acids long. CDR1 and CDR2 from the germline V gene are MNHEY and SMNVEV (reference sequence). The CDR3 DNA reads as TGTGCCAGCAGTTATAGCGGGGGTCTAGCCAAAAACATTCAGTACTTC. Amino acid sequence: CASSYSGGLAKNIQYF.

The chain joins TRBV7-2 to TRBJ2-1; 8 bases are a match to TRBD1. Germline CDR1 SGHTA, CDR2 FQGNSA. This CDR3 has 15 amino acids. V shed 2 bases, J shed 8 bases, and the junction held 8 bases outside the gene matches. Here the CDR3 reads CASSLQGAKGDEQFF. DNA for the CDR3: TGTGCCAGCAGCTTACAGGGGGCCAAGGGCGATGAGCAGTTCTTC.

V and J are TRBV30 and TRBJ1-5; TRBD1 aligns across 10 bases. The CDR3 spans 15 residues. Trimming removed 2 bases from V and 9 bases from J; junction bases left unmatched: 10. The germline gives CDR1 GTSNPN, CDR2 SVGIG (reference sequence). CDR3 in DNA: TGTGCCTGGAGTTCCGGGACAGGGGTTTTGCTGCCCCAGCATTTT. Translation gives CAWSSGTGVLLPQHF.

CDR3 DNA: TGTGCCAGCAGCTTGGGGAATCGGGAGGCGGAAGAAAAACTGTTTTTT. It encodes CASSLGNREAEEKLFF. The chain combines TRBV5-6 with TRBJ1-4; D is unresolved. CDR3 length equals 16 residues. Germline CDR1 is SGHDT and CDR2 is YYEEEE. V was cut by 0 bases and J by 8 bases, with 17 bases left in between. The full variable domain, completed using reference TRBV5-6 and TRBJ1-4, is DAGVTQSPTHLIKTRGQQVTLRCSPKSGHDTVSWYQQALGQGPQFIFQYYEEEERQRGNFPDRFSGHQFPNYSSELNVNALLLGDSALYLCASSLGNREAEEKLFFGSGTQLSVL.

The chain combines TRBV27 with TRBJ2-1; D remains ambiguous. CDR1 MNHEY and CDR2 SMNVEV come from the germline V gene (reference sequence). V gave up 4 bases and J gave up 3 bases, with 7 bases separating them. The CDR3 length is 13 residues. The CDR3 is CASSYSYYNEQFF. The CDR3 DNA is TGTGCCAGCAGTTATAGCTACTACAATGAGCAGTTCTTC.

The rearrangement uses TRBV28 and TRBJ2-7; D not certain. The V and J ends lost 3 bases and 3 bases respectively, with 15 bases between them. The CDR3 loop spans 15 amino acids. The germline V gene has CDR1 MDHEN and CDR2 SYDVKM. The CDR3 loop is CASSFRSAGSYEQYF. CDR3 in DNA: TGTGCCAGCAGTTTTAGGTCGGCAGGTAGCTACGAGCAGTACTTC.

The chain couples TRBV19 to TRBJ2-2, with 7 bases lining up with TRBD2. Germline loops: CDR1 LNHDA, CDR2 SQIVND (reference sequence). This CDR3 has 16 amino acids. V shed 5 bases, J shed 4 bases, and the junction held 10 bases outside the gene matches. CDR3 amino acids: CASSALGGRSTGELFF. CDR3 nucleotides: TGTGCCAGTAGTGCCCTGGGCGGGAGAAGCACCGGGGAGCTGTTTTTT.

J is TRBJ2-1 and V is TRBV2, with 7 bases that match TRBD2. J gave up 2 bases and V 7 bases, and 8 bases lay outside the gene matches. Germline-derived CDR1 and CDR2 are SNHLY and FYNNEI. This CDR3 contains 15 residues. CDR3 residues: CASIEAGETYNEQFF. The CDR3 DNA sequence: TGTGCCAGCATTGAGGCGGGGGAGACCTACAATGAGCAGTTCTTC.